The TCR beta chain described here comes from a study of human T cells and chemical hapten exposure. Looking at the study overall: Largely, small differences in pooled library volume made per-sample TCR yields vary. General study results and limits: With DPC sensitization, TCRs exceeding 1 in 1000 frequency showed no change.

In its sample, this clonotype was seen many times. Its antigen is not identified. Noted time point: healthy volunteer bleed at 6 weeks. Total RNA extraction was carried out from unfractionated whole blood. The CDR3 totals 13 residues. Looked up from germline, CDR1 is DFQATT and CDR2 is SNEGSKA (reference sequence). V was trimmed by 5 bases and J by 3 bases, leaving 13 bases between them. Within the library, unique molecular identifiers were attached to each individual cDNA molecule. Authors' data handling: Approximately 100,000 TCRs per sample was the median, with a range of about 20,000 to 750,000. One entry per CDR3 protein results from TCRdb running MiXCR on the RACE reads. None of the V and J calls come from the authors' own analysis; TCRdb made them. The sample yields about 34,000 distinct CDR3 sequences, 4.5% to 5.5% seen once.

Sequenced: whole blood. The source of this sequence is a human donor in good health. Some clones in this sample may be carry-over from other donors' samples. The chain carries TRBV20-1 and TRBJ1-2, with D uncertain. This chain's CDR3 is CSASAGGYYGYTF. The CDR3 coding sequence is TGCAGTGCTTCAGCGGGAGGGTACTATGGCTACACCTTC.